This paragraph covers one TCR beta chain sequence. The sample originates from a study of human thymus T cells. Profiling relied on immunoSEQ multiplex PCR, and the TCRdb table lists in-frame clones only, not all of them. The sample yields fewer than 55,000 clones, 94% seen once. This CDR3 contains 16 residues. V lost 4 bases, J lost 2 bases, and 11 bases stayed unmatched. Per the germline V gene, CDR1 is SGDLS and CDR2 is YYNGEE. During surgery, roughly 0.5-1 mL peripheral blood was drawn from four of eight donors. The TCR comes from a boy in the first two years of life with a congenital heart defect but otherwise immunologically healthy. V is TRBV9 and J is TRBJ2-7, with TRBD1 matching over 8 bases. The sample was blood. The CDR3 DNA follows: TGTGCCAGCAGCTTGCAATCAGGGGGCGCCCCCTACGAGCAGTACTTC. This sequence encodes CASSLQSGGAPYEQYF.